Here is one T cell receptor (beta chain) with its context. Its matching antigen is unknown. Profiled with immunoSEQ multiplex PCR; TCRdb holds only in-frame clones, not every one. This table has about 2.2 million clones, approximately 94% appearing once. This CDR3 is 15 amino acids long. Trimming cost V 5 bases and J 5 bases; bases outside gene matches: 8. The germline V gene encodes CDR1 SGHNT and CDR2 YENEEA. These data originate in a study of shared clonotypes between healthy human individuals. Study overall: Aged between 18 and 49, the donors were a couple of women and three men.

Naive CD8 cells comprised CD45RO-negative, CCR7-positively selected cells, excluding terminally differentiated effector memory CD45RA+ cells. Caucasian adults living in Nashville, Tennessee, provided all samples. Study-level points and caveats: Against clonotypes common to all four donors, non-shared ones had lower generation probabilities. Estimated richness values were generally larger in naive subsets than in memory subsets.

The material sequenced was naive CD8+ T cells from PBMCs. The chain combines TRBV11-3 with TRBJ2-1; 8 nucleotides line up with TRBD2. The sequence came from a man between 18 and 29 years old in good health. Some clones in this sample may be carry-over from other donors' samples. The CDR3 loop is CASSQTSGIHNEQFF. The CDR3 bases are TGTGCCAGCAGCCAAACTAGCGGCATCCACAATGAGCAGTTCTTC.